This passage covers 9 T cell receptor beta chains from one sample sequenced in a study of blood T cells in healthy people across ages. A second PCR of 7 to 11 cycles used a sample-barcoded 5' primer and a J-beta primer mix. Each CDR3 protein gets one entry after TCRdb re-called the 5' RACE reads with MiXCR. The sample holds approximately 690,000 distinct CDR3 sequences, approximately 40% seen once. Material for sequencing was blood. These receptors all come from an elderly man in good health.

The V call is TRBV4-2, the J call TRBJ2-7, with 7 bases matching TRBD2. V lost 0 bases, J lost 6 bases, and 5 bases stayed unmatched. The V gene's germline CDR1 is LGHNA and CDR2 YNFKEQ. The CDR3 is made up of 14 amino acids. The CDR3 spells CASSQDRWGGEQYF. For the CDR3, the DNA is TGTGCCAGCAGCCAAGATAGGTGGGGGGGCGAGCAGTACTTC.

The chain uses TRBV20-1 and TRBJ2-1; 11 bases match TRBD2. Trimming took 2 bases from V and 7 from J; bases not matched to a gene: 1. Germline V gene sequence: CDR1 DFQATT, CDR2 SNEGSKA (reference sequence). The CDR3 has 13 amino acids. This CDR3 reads CSARIAGGNEQFF. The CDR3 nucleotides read TGCAGTGCTAGAATAGCGGGGGGGAATGAGCAGTTCTTC.

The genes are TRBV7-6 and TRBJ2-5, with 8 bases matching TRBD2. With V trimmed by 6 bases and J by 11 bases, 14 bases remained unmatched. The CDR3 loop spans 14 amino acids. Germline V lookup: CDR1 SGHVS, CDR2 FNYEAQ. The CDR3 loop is CASSRGAGGNGQYF. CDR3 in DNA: TGTGCCAGCAGTCGAGGCGCGGGAGGCAACGGGCAGTACTTC. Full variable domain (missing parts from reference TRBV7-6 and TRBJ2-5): GAGVSQSPRYKVTKRGQDVALRCDPISGHVSLYWYRQALGQGPEFLTYFNYEAQQDKSGLPNDRFSAERPEGSISTLTIQRTEQRDSAMYRCASSRGAGGNGQYFGPGTRLLVL.

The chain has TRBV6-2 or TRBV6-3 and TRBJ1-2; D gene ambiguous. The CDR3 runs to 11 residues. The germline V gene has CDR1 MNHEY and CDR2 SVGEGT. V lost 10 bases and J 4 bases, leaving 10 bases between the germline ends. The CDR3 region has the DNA TGTGCCAACTCTCTCGGCTATGGCTACACCTTC. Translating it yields CANSLGYGYTF.

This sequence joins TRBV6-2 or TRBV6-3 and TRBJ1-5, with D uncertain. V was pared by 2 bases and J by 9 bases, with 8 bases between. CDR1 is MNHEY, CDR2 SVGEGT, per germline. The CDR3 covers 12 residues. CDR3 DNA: TGTGCCAGCAGTTACCCATCAGTGCCCCAGCATTTT. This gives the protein CASSYPSVPQHF.

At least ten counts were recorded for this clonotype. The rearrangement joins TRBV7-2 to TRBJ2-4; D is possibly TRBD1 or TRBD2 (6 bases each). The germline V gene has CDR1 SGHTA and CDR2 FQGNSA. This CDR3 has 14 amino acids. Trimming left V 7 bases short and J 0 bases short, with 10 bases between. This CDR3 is CASKGGLAKNIQYF. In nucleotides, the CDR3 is TGTGCCAGCAAAGGGGGACTAGCCAAAAACATTCAGTACTTC.

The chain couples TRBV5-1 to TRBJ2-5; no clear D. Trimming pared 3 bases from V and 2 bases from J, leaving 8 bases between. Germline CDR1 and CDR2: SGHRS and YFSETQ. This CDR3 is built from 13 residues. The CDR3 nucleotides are TGCGCCAGCAGCTGGGAACAGCAAGAGACCCAGTACTTC. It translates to CASSWEQQETQYF.

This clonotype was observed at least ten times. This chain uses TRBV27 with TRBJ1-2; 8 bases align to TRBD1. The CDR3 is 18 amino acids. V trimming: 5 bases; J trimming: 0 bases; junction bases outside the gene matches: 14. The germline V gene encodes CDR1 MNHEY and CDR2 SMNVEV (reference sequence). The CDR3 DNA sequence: TGTGCCAGCAGTCCAGGGGGCAGGGTCAGTTTAGCTAACTATGGCTACACCTTC. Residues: CASSPGGRVSLANYGYTF.

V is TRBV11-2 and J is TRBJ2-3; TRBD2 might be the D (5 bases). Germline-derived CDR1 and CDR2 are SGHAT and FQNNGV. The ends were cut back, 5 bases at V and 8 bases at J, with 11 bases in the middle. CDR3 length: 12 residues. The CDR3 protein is CASSPDRGTQYF. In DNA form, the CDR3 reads TGTGCCAGCAGCCCCGATCGGGGTACGCAGTATTTT. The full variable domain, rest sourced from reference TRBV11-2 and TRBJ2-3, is EAGVAQSPRYKIIEKRQSVAFWCNPISGHATLYWYQQILGQGPKLLIQFQNNGVVDDSQLPKDRFSAERLKGVDSTLKIQPAKLEDSAVYLCASSPDRGTQYFGPGTRLTVL.